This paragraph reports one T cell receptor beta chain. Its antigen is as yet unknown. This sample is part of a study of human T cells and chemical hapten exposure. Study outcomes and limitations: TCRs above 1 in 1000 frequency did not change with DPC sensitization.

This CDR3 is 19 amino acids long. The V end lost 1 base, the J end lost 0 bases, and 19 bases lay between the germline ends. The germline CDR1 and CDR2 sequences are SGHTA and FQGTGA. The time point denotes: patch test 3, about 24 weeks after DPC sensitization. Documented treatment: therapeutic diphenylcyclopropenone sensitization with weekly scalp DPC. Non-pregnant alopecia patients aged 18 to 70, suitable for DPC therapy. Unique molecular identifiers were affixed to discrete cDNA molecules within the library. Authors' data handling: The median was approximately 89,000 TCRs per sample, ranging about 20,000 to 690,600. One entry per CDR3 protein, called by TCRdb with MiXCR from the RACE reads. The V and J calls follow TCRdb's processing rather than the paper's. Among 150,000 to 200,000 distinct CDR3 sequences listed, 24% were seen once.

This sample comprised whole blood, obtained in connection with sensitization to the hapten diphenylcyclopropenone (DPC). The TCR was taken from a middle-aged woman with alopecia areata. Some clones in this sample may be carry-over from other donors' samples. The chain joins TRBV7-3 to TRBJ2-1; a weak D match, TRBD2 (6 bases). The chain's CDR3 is CASSLRAGWRDSSYNEQFF. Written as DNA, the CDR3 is TGTGCCAGCAGCTTAAGGGCCGGGTGGCGGGATAGCTCCTACAATGAGCAGTTCTTC.